What follows is one T cell receptor (beta chain) and its context. Treatment here: preoperative locoregional IRX-2 cytokine immunotherapy. Preoperative locoregional IRX-2 cytokine immunotherapy was tested in the phase Ib source study. Some clones are missing from TCRdb's copy, which holds only in-frame ones; the method was immunoSEQ multiplex PCR. Here the sample spans 40,000 to 45,000 clones, around 96% being singletons. The data were taken from a study of preoperative IRX-2 immunotherapy in early breast cancer. This CDR3 spans 14 amino acids. The germline V and J ends were trimmed by 3 bases and 8 bases, with 14 bases remaining between them. Germline CDR1 reads KGHSH; CDR2 reads LQKENI.

The V call is TRBV18, the J call TRBJ1-5; TRBD1 might be the D (6 bases). Sequences were derived from tumor tissue, sampled after IRX-2 immunotherapy. This TCR was sampled from a human donor with breast cancer. CDR3 sequence: CASSPLGGLEPQHF. CDR3 nucleotide sequence: TGTGCCAGCTCACCGTTAGGGGGTCTGGAGCCCCAGCATTTT.